The source of this T cell receptor beta chain is a study of shared clonotypes between healthy human individuals (dated by TCRdb to between 2020 and 2021). Context from the whole study: The cohort comprised a couple of women and a few men aged 18 to 49 years. For each donor, CD4 naive and CD4 memory were each run on three plates, CD8 naive on two plates, and CD8 memory on one plate. Blood TCR repertoires of about 5 healthy adults were deeply sequenced to estimate repertoire size and the extent of clonotype sharing between individuals. To increase sequencing depth and limit assay-specific biases, different laboratories used diverse techniques to prepare libraries and sequence TCR repertoires. Per donor, leukapheresis produced somewhere between about 0.94 and 8.9 billion PBMCs. The study at large found these results: Incomplete sequencing was indicated by rarefaction of sorted-subset datasets, despite the large sequencing depth. Estimated clonotype richness was generally larger for naive than for memory subsets. Pairwise subsampling indicated that sequencing depth was expected to affect the degree of clonotype sharing among donors. When several donors were compared, the shared fraction of clonotypes was 5% to 6.5% for naive CD4, around 4% for naive CD8, 2% to 2.5% for memory CD4, and approximately 0.4% for memory CD8. Higher generation probabilities were observed for clonotypes shared by all four sorted-subset donors than for non-shared clonotypes. Because the study included a small number of donors, the genetic and exposure-history diversity represented was limited. Only blood was sampled, and tissue TCR repertoires likely differ from those in blood.

TCR CDR3 regions were amplified from genomic DNA by multiplex PCR using the deep immunoSEQ assay. Extracted genomic DNA from each cell subset was distributed evenly across all wells of several immunoSEQ 96-well plates, and each plate was treated as a replicate. For sorted subsets, about 220 ng of genomic DNA, equivalent to 25,000 to 35,000 T cell genomes, went into each replicate PCR. The purified libraries were quantified using a Qubit 3.0 fluorometer, sized with a Bioanalyzer 2100, and then quantified again using the KAPA Library Quantification kit. A separate single-read 150-cycle Illumina NextSeq 550 flow cell was used to sequence each immunoSEQ 96-well plate. The study's own analysis went as follows. Because only junctional sequences without quality scores were contained in the immunoSEQ output, filtering matching that applied to full-length reads could not be performed. Sequences were annotated with PyIR, a Python wrapper for IgBLAST v1.9, using IMGT germline references to assign V/J genes and CDR3. Reads with weak V/J assignments (E-value above 1e-6), missing CDR3, stop codons, out-of-frame junctions, or ambiguous translated residues were removed. V3J clonotypes were defined as sequences sharing the same inferred V gene, J gene, and CDR3 amino acid sequence. Percentage overlap between repertoires was computed as shared unique clonotypes divided by the size of the smaller repertoire. Three approaches were used to assess repertoire richness: RTK rarefaction, the Chao1 estimator, and Recon v2.1 estimates of unobserved clonotypes. OLGA was used to compute generation probabilities for all TCRbeta clonotypes that the gDNA method yielded from a handful of donors. In its TCRdb copy, this immuneACCESS table keeps in-frame sequences only and misses some clones. Where compared with another copy, unresolved V genes explain less than half of these, and the others have no known cause. V, J and clone size reflect that table, while D and trimming were determined from the DNA. Across this sample there are over 150,000 clones, with over 50% seen only once. The top ten clonotypes cover 8.5% to 12% of the sample.

Its CDR3 holds 13 amino acids, cysteine through phenylalanine. The entry retains the CDR3 DNA only, 39 bases that are in frame from base 1. From the germline V gene, CDR1 is KGHSH and CDR2 is LQKENI. The junction shows trimming of 2 bases on V and 2 bases on J, plus 6 bases between the germline ends. Worth noting for this clone: It has no known antigen specificity. Base qualities are not at hand, and no much larger clone is one base apart.

Donors were healthy HIV-negative adults with no recently reported acute infections or vaccinations. All donors were Caucasian adults living in Nashville, Tennessee, USA. Magnetic negative selection was used to enrich CD4+ T cells, after which naive cells were positively selected on CD45RA and the negative fraction became the memory subset. After blood collection by leukapheresis, PBMCs were isolated using Ficoll-Histopaque density gradient centrifugation and then cryopreserved in the vapor phase of liquid nitrogen. Analytical flow cytometry was used to check the purity and quantity of each magnetically sorted T cell population. Genomic DNA was isolated from each sorted fraction and quantified by UV absorbance on a Nanodrop 2000c.

The chain is made from TRBV18 and TRBJ2-5, with the D segment identity uncertain. The TCR was taken from a man aged 30-40 years in good health. Sequencing input: memory CD4+ T cells sorted from blood. In the paper's terms, the cell subset or site label means: CD45RA-negative fraction. The base sequence is TGTGCCAGCTCACCATCTAGTCAAGAGACCCAGTACTTC. This sequence encodes CASSPSSQETQYF.